This T cell receptor beta chain was identified in a study of T-cell memory formation after mild COVID-19. TCRdb called the 5' RACE reads again in MiXCR, with one record for every CDR3 protein. The sample comprises 400,000 to 500,000 distinct CDR3 sequences, over 15% of which are singletons, and roughly 21% rests with the top ten. CDR3 size: 13 residues. CDR1 and CDR2 from the germline V gene are SGDLS and YYNGEE. Trimming cost V 4 bases and J 1 base, with 8 bases left between them. This clonotype occurred a few times. Material for sequencing was PBMCs or a T cell subset sorted from them (not recorded which). The chain uses TRBV9 and TRBJ2-5; D call uncertain. This receptor was obtained from a man younger than 35 who had mild COVID-19 (a few samples of this study predate the infection). Cell type and time point are not known. This chain's CDR3 is CASSPTLQETQYF. CDR3 in DNA: TGTGCCAGCAGCCCGACTCTCCAAGAGACCCAGTACTTC.